These T cell receptor beta chains were read from a single sample in a study of spatial heterogeneity in lung cancer. TCRdb re-called the 5' RACE reads with MiXCR, one entry per CDR3 protein. The data contain around 89,000 distinct CDR3 sequences, 10% to 15% of them singletons. This specimen was PBMCs, taken at surgery. The receptors derive from a male donor with early-stage non-small cell lung cancer. Both conserved end residues are part of each CDR3. Clone size appears in some rows only: once, few, many, or a class for an expanded clone.

CDR3aa,v_gene,abundance,j_gene
CASSRGTDATNEKLFF,TRBV28,NA,TRBJ1-4
CSARPDRASEQYF,TRBV20-1,few,TRBJ2-7
CASSKDRSTDTQYF,TRBV27,few,TRBJ2-3
CASSPVLAPTYGYTF,TRBV12-3/TRBV12-4,few,TRBJ1-2
CASSRQGTGELFF,TRBV11-1,few,TRBJ2-2
CATSRGLVAGGSDNEQFF,TRBV15,few,TRBJ2-1
CASSPRRASGDLTDTQYF,TRBV4-2,few,TRBJ2-3
CASSVQPNQETQYF,TRBV9,NA,TRBJ2-5
CSAPGQGYGANVLTF,TRBV20-1,NA,TRBJ2-6
CASSLGRDSTDTQYF,TRBV6-5,NA,TRBJ2-3
CASSSLLEGAQHF,TRBV6-5,many,TRBJ1-5
CATSDPLAGANTGELFF,TRBV24-1,NA,TRBJ2-2
CASSVDRPNEQFF,TRBV5-1,few,TRBJ2-1
CASSSRLAVTYEQYF,TRBV12-3/TRBV12-4,NA,TRBJ2-7
CAWRPRGTDTQYF,TRBV30,few,TRBJ2-3
CATSGDVGGGTDTQYF,TRBV24-1,NA,TRBJ2-3
CASSLVAGGSETQYF,TRBV7-9,few,TRBJ2-5
CASSRTGDGNQPQHF,TRBV12-3/TRBV12-4,NA,TRBJ1-5
CASSLGRDTQYF,TRBV7-9,few,TRBJ2-3
CASRLEGGYTF,TRBV5-1,many,TRBJ1-2
CASTTDQISPLHF,TRBV28,once,TRBJ1-6
CASSLEVENTDTQYF,TRBV7-2,many,TRBJ2-3
CASSLIHTYEQYF,TRBV11-2,NA,TRBJ2-7
CASSQGERVYTGELFF,TRBV4-3,few,TRBJ2-2
CASSLSAGGYNQPQHF,TRBV12-3/TRBV12-4,few,TRBJ1-5
CASSQDTGGENTIYF,TRBV4-2,many,TRBJ1-3
CASSLEGARNEQFF,TRBV7-8,NA,TRBJ2-1
CASSLVGTGWLPQHF,TRBV7-2,medium-sized,TRBJ1-5
CASSELASGSKTQYF,TRBV2,once,TRBJ2-5
CATSRGGGPYNEQFF,TRBV15,many,TRBJ2-1
CASSFSGRTYQETQYF,TRBV5-6,NA,TRBJ2-5
CASRQFAEAFF,TRBV14,NA,TRBJ1-1
CSVEPGGADTQYF,TRBV29-1,few,TRBJ2-3
CASRRGPTNLAFF,TRBV12-3/TRBV12-4,few,TRBJ1-1
CASSLGTGAYEQYF,TRBV11-1,NA,TRBJ2-7
CASSWQGPTDTQYF,TRBV5-1,many,TRBJ2-3
CASSSGANGYGYTF,TRBV5-1,many,TRBJ1-2